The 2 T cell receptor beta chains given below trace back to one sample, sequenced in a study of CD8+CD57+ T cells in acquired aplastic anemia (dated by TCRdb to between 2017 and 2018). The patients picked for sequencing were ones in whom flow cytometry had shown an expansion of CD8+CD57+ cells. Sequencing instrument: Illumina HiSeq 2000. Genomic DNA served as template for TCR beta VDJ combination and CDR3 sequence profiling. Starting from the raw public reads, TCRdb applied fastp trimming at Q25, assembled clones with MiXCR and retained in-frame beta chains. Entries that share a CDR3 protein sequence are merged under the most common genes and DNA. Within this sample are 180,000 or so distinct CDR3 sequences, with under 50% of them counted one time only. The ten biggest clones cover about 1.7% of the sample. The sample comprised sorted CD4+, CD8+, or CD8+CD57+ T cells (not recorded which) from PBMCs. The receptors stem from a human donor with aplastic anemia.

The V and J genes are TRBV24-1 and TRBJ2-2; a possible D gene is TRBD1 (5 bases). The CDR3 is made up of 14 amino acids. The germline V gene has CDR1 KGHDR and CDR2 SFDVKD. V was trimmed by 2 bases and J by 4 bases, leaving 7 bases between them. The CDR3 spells CATSDWGGTGELFF. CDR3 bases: TGTGCCACCAGTGATTGGGGCGGCACCGGGGAGCTGTTTTTT.

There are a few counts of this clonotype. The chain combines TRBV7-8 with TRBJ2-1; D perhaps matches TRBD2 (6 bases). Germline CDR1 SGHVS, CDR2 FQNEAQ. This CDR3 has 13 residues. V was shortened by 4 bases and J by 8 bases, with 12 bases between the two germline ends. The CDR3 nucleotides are TGTGCCAGCAGCTCCACGACGGGGGATGAGCAGTTCTTC. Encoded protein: CASSSTTGDEQFF.